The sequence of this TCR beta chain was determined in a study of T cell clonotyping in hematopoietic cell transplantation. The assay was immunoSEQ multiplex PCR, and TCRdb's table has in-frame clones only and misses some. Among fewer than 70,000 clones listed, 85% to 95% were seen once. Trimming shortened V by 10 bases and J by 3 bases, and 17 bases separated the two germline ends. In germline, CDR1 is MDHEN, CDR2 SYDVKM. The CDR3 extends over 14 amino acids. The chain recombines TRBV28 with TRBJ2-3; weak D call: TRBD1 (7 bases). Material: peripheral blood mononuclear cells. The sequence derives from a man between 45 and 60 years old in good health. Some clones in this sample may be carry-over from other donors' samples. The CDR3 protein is CATSEGAGTDTQYF. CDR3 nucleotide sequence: TGTGCCACCTCGGAGGGGGCCGGGACAGATACGCAGTATTTT.